The rows below give T cell receptor beta chains drawn from one sample of a study of T cell responses to AZD1222 COVID-19 vaccine. Libraries were prepared by immunoSEQ multiplex PCR; TCRdb keeps only in-frame clonotypes and omits some of them. The sample lists 150,000 to 200,000 clones, roughly nine tenths occurring once. The source was peripheral blood, collected on day 0 of AZD1222 vaccination. The receptors come from an adult in good health. The CDR3 runs from the conserved cysteine through the conserved F or W. D genes are given only for firm matches. A clone size is listed for some rows: how often the clone was seen (once, few, many), or a class if it is expanded.

clone_size	v_call	cdr3_length	d_call	j_call	cdr3_aa	cdr3_nt
NA	TRBV3-1/TRBV3-2	19	TRBD2	TRBJ2-1	CASSLYMVGLAGRISEQFF	TGTGCCAGCAGCCTCTATATGGTCGGACTAGCGGGGAGAATTTCCGAGCAGTTCTTC
NA	TRBV7-9	11	NA	TRBJ2-3	CASSQGIRQYF	TGTGCCAGCAGTCAGGGGATAAGGCAGTATTTT
NA	TRBV4-3	18	NA	TRBJ1-5	CASSQRADERYSNQPQHF	TGCGCCAGCAGCCAAAGGGCGGACGAGCGGTATAGCAATCAGCCCCAGCATTTT
NA	TRBV19	14	TRBD2	TRBJ2-1	CASKLAGDYNEQFF	TGTGCCAGCAAACTAGCGGGAGACTACAATGAGCAGTTCTTC
once	TRBV6-5	14	NA	TRBJ1-5	CASRTEPSNQPQHF	TGTGCCAGCAGGACAGAGCCTAGCAATCAGCCCCAGCATTTT
NA	TRBV30	15	NA	TRBJ2-2	CAWSLPDRNTGELFF	TGTGCCTGGAGTTTACCCGACAGAAACACCGGGGAGCTGTTTTTT
NA	TRBV6-6	16	TRBD2	TRBJ2-1	CASSYSERGGRNEQFF	TGTGCCAGCAGTTACTCGGAGCGGGGGGGCAGGAATGAGCAGTTCTTC
NA	TRBV14	16	NA	TRBJ1-1	CASSQMGRGSDTEAFF	TGTGCCAGCAGCCAAATGGGCCGGGGGTCGGACACTGAAGCTTTCTTT
NA	TRBV29-1	12	NA	TRBJ2-7	CSVYGGFGEQYF	TGCAGCGTTTACGGGGGATTTGGTGAGCAGTACTTC
NA	TRBV5-6	14	TRBD2	TRBJ2-4	CASSETSGSDIQYF	TGTGCCAGCAGCGAGACTAGCGGGAGTGACATTCAGTACTTC
NA	TRBV15	13	NA	TRBJ2-3	CATSRDLADTQYF	TGTGCCACCAGCAGAGATCTCGCGGATACGCAGTATTTT
NA	TRBV5-1	14	NA	TRBJ2-3	CASSLIADTDTQYF	TGCGCCAGCAGCTTGATAGCGGACACAGATACGCAGTATTTT
NA	TRBV6-1	16	NA	TRBJ1-3	CASSGGEAGTGNTIYF	TGTGCCAGCAGTGGGGGGGAGGCAGGGACTGGAAACACCATATATTTT
NA	TRBV18	14	TRBD1	TRBJ2-3	CASSSTGGTDTQYF	TGTGCCAGCTCATCTACAGGGGGAACAGATACGCAGTATTTT
few	TRBV25-1	15	NA	TRBJ1-4	CASSDRASAREKLFF	TGTGCCAGCAGTGACAGAGCCTCCGCTAGGGAAAAACTGTTTTTT
once	TRBV6-5	12	NA	TRBJ1-1	CASRRENTEAFF	TGTGCCAGCAGGCGAGAAAACACTGAAGCTTTCTTT
NA	TRBV4-2	14	TRBD1	TRBJ1-2	CASSHAGTGDGYTF	TGTGCCAGCAGCCATGCCGGGACAGGGGATGGCTACACCTTC
NA	TRBV27	14	TRBD1	TRBJ2-7	CASSTGTGGVEQYF	TGTGCCAGCAGTACCGGGACAGGGGGCGTAGAGCAGTACTTC
NA	TRBV27	14	TRBD1	TRBJ1-2	CASSLGQGPDGYTF	TGTGCCAGCAGTTTAGGACAGGGGCCTGATGGCTACACCTTC
NA	TRBV18	13	TRBD2	TRBJ2-5	CASSSGLAETQYF	TGTGCCAGCTCAAGTGGACTAGCGGAGACCCAGTACTTC
NA	TRBV15	15	NA	TRBJ1-1	CATSRDISADTEAFF	TGTGCCACCAGCAGAGATATTTCGGCAGACACTGAAGCTTTCTTT
NA	TRBV3-1/TRBV3-2	16	NA	TRBJ1-4	CASSQAGGGVNEKLFF	TGTGCCAGCAGCCAAGCGGGGGGGGGAGTTAATGAAAAACTGTTTTTT
NA	TRBV13	14	NA	TRBJ2-7	CASSLEGWASGQYF	TGTGCCAGCAGCTTAGAAGGATGGGCTTCCGGGCAGTACTTC
NA	TRBV7-2	13	NA	TRBJ1-5	CASSERPNQPQHF	TGTGCCAGCAGCGAACGGCCAAATCAGCCCCAGCATTTT
NA	TRBV6-2/TRBV6-3	14	TRBD1	TRBJ1-6	CASSRDRGDSPLHF	TGTGCCAGCAGCCGCGACAGGGGGGATTCACCCCTCCACTTT
NA	TRBV11-2	14	NA	TRBJ1-1	CASSLGGQNTEAFF	TGTGCCAGCAGCTTAGGGGGTCAGAACACTGAAGCTTTCTTT
NA	TRBV28	12	NA	TRBJ1-5	CASTRLNQPQHF	TGTGCCAGCACAAGGTTGAATCAGCCCCAGCATTTT
NA	TRBV30	13	NA	TRBJ1-3	CAWSPNVGNTIYF	TGTGCCTGGAGTCCCAATGTAGGAAACACCATATATTTT
NA	TRBV5-8	15	TRBD1	TRBJ1-2	CASSLGTGGRGGYTF	TGTGCCAGCAGCTTGGGGACAGGGGGCAGAGGTGGCTACACCTTC
NA	TRBV11-3	13	TRBD1	TRBJ2-1	CASSHGRTGEQFF	TGTGCCAGCAGCCATGGGCGGACAGGGGAGCAGTTCTTC
NA	TRBV12-3/TRBV12-4	11	NA	TRBJ2-2	CASRTTGELFF	TGTGCCAGCAGAACAACCGGGGAGCTGTTTTTT
few	TRBV6-1	14	NA	TRBJ1-2	CASNPREGGYGYTF	TGTGCCAGCAACCCAAGAGAGGGAGGCTATGGCTACACCTTC
NA	TRBV7-8	15	NA	TRBJ2-3	CASSFRRGRSDTQYF	TGTGCCAGCAGCTTTCGTCGTGGGAGATCGGATACGCAGTATTTT
NA	TRBV19	13	TRBD1	TRBJ1-5	CATRGQGAQPQHF	TGTGCCACCAGGGGACAGGGGGCTCAGCCCCAGCATTTT
NA	TRBV7-9	12	NA	TRBJ2-7	CASSLVPYEQYF	TGTGCCAGCAGCTTAGTCCCCTACGAGCAGTACTTC
NA	TRBV29-1	13	NA	TRBJ1-1	CSGVLGSNTEAFF	TGCAGCGGGGTACTAGGGTCGAACACTGAAGCTTTCTTT
NA	TRBV7-6	13	NA	TRBJ1-2	CAIRNGGSYGYTF	TGTGCCATCCGAAACGGGGGCTCCTATGGCTACACCTTC
NA	TRBV16	13	NA	TRBJ1-1	CASSPMRSLEAFF	TGTGCCAGCAGCCCAATGCGGTCACTTGAAGCTTTCTTT
NA	TRBV27	14	NA	TRBJ1-1	CASSSRAGGTEAFF	TGTGCCAGCAGTTCCCGGGCGGGGGGCACTGAAGCTTTCTTT
NA	TRBV5-1	14	NA	TRBJ1-1	CASSAQGRNTEAFF	TGCGCCAGCAGCGCTCAAGGGAGGAACACTGAAGCTTTCTTT
NA	TRBV2	15	NA	TRBJ1-6	CASSENRIYNSPLHF	TGTGCCAGCAGTGAAAACCGGATTTATAATTCACCCCTCCACTTT
NA	TRBV29-1	13	NA	TRBJ2-7	CSVEPTVGYEQYF	TGCAGCGTTGAACCGACTGTTGGCTACGAGCAGTACTTC
NA	TRBV18	13	TRBD1	TRBJ2-7	CASSRDRGYEQYF	TGTGCCAGCTCACGGGACAGGGGATACGAGCAGTACTTC
NA	TRBV30	13	NA	TRBJ1-1	CAWSVVVNTEAFF	TGTGCCTGGAGTGTAGTAGTGAACACTGAAGCTTTCTTT